Shown below are 25 T cell receptor beta chains from a single sample sequenced in a study of blood T cell repertoires in COVID-19. Generated by immunoSEQ multiplex PCR, the TCRdb table keeps only in-frame clones and is missing some. This repertoire shows 410,000 or so clones, around 89% found once; its top ten account for 1.5% to 1.7%. The material sequenced was peripheral blood. The receptors were gathered from a woman in her 40s with COVID-19, enrolled during active disease.

The CDR3 loop reads CASSLAGTASTDTQYF. CDR3 DNA: TGTGCCAGCAGCTTAGCCGGGACTGCGAGCACAGATACGCAGTATTTT. The V call is TRBV13, the J call TRBJ2-3, with D tentatively TRBD2 (6 bases). Trimming stripped 1 base from V and 0 bases from J, with 11 bases between. This CDR3 is 16 amino acids long. Germline-derived CDR1 and CDR2 are PRHDT and FYEKMQ (reference sequence).

A single count supports this clone. The rearrangement links TRBV5-1 to TRBJ1-1, with no clear D. Trimming shortened V by 4 bases and J by 1 base, and 11 bases separated the two germline ends. The length of the CDR3 is 14 residues. Germline assignment: CDR1 SGHRS and CDR2 YFSETQ. The CDR3 is CASSTSSRNTEAFF. In DNA, the CDR3 is TGCGCCAGCAGCACATCTAGTCGGAACACTGAAGCTTTCTTT.

This clone was detected only once. The gene calls are TRBV12-3 or TRBV12-4 and TRBJ2-3; D gene uncertain. The V gene lost 5 bases and the J gene lost 3 bases, with 3 bases spanning the gap. The CDR3 has 11 amino acids. CDR3 region: CASSQTDTQYF. CDR3 sequence (DNA): TGTGCCAGCAGTCAGACAGATACGCAGTATTTT.

The chain is built from TRBV19 and TRBJ1-1, with TRBD1 identical over 7 bases. Germline V CDR1 and CDR2: LNHDA, SQIVND (reference sequence). The CDR3 loop spans 15 amino acids. V shed 6 bases, J shed 1 base, and the junction held 8 bases outside the gene matches. The CDR3 DNA is TGTGCCAGTAGCCCACAGGGGACGAAGAACACTGAAGCTTTCTTT. This sequence encodes CASSPQGTKNTEAFF.

The J gene is TRBJ1-6, the V gene TRBV9; 8 positions match TRBD1. CDR1 is SGDLS and CDR2 is YYNGEE in the germline V gene. The CDR3 extends over 16 amino acids. V shed 4 bases and J 9 bases; nucleotides not matched to a gene: 12. In DNA, the CDR3 is TGTGCCAGCAGCATCGGACAGGGTGCGCGCGCTTCACCCCTCCACTTT. Its protein is CASSIGQGARASPLHF.

The CDR3 DNA is TGTGCCAGCAGCGCGAAGGGGGTCGGCGATTCACCCCTCCACTTT. Protein: CASSAKGVGDSPLHF. The chain combines TRBV9 with TRBJ1-6, with D perhaps matching TRBD1 (6 bases). This CDR3 contains 15 residues. The V end was cut by 3 bases, the J end by 8 bases, with 15 bases between. Per germline, CDR1 SGDLS and CDR2 YYNGEE.

V gene TRBV6-4 combines with J gene TRBJ2-7, with 8 bases aligning to TRBD2. V was clipped by 4 bases and J by 2 bases; unmatched bases: 7. Germline CDR1 and CDR2: MRHNA and SNTAGT. The CDR3 runs to 15 residues. CDR3 region: CASSAQAGETYEQYF. The CDR3 nucleotides are TGTGCCAGCAGTGCACAAGCGGGAGAAACCTACGAGCAGTACTTC.

This rearrangement joins TRBV11-2 to TRBJ2-7; 12 bases match TRBD2. This CDR3 spans 15 amino acids. V dropped 5 bases and J dropped 6; count of bases not matched to a gene: 8. Per germline, CDR1 SGHAT and CDR2 FQNNGV. The CDR3 here is CASSLGLAGTVEQYF. The DNA of the CDR3 is TGTGCCAGCAGCCTAGGACTAGCGGGAACTGTCGAGCAGTACTTC.

The chain is built from TRBV27 and TRBJ1-1; D is unclear. The V and J ends lost 2 bases and 7 bases respectively, with 14 bases between them. This CDR3 comprises 14 residues. Per germline, CDR1 MNHEY and CDR2 SMNVEV (reference sequence). The CDR3 spells CASSLRPGSDEAFF. CDR3 nucleotides: TGTGCCAGCAGTTTACGACCGGGTTCAGATGAAGCTTTCTTT.

The rearrangement links TRBV5-5 to TRBJ1-2; D is ambiguous. The germline V gene encodes CDR1 SGHKS and CDR2 YYEKEE (reference sequence). The CDR3 covers 12 residues. The ends were cut back, 2 bases at V and 8 bases at J, with 10 bases in the middle. In DNA, the CDR3 is TGTGCCAGCAGCTTTCGGGAGGGCGGCTACACCTTC. This sequence encodes CASSFREGGYTF.

V is TRBV9 and J is TRBJ2-2, with 8 bases lining up with TRBD1. The germline V gene encodes CDR1 SGDLS and CDR2 YYNGEE. V shed 0 bases, J shed 5 bases, and the junction held 3 bases outside the gene matches. The CDR3 spans 15 residues. DNA of the CDR3: TGTGCCAGCAGCGTAGAAGGGACAGGAACCGGGGAGCTGTTTTTT. The encoded protein is CASSVEGTGTGELFF.

V is TRBV6-2 or TRBV6-3 and J is TRBJ2-7; 10 bases map to TRBD1. Germline loops: CDR1 MNHEY, CDR2 SVGEGT. This CDR3 has 15 amino acids. V was pared by 5 bases and J by 4 bases, with 8 bases of the junction left unmatched. CDR3 sequence reads: CASSGGTGARYEQYF. DNA for the CDR3: TGTGCCAGCAGTGGCGGGACAGGGGCCCGTTACGAGCAGTACTTC.

DNA of the CDR3: TGTGCCAGCAGTTTTAGCGGGGGGGCCCAGCAGTACTTC. Encoded protein: CASSFSGGAQQYF. V usage is TRBV28 and J usage is TRBJ2-7, with 11 positions matching TRBD2. This CDR3 has 13 amino acids. The germline CDR1 and CDR2 sequences are MDHEN and SYDVKM. V shed 3 bases, J shed 8 bases, and the junction held 3 bases outside the gene matches.

To note about this clone: Mismatch with germline at one junction end may stem from a read error. The gene calls are TRBV5-5 and TRBJ2-2; 8 nucleotides align to TRBD2. This CDR3 has 11 amino acids. Germline V lookup: CDR1 SGHKS, CDR2 YYEKEE (reference sequence). The CDR3 DNA reads as TGTGCCAGCAGCTTGAGCGGGGGGCTGTTTTTT. This gives the protein CASSLSGGLFF.

The rearrangement uses TRBV4-1 and TRBJ1-1, with 8 nucleotides matching TRBD1. The V gene's germline CDR1 is MGHRA and CDR2 YSYEKL. The CDR3 has 15 amino acids. Losses at the gene ends were 5 bases for V and 7 bases for J; bases not matched to a gene: 12. This CDR3 is CASSLKGDRGDEAFF. Written as DNA, the CDR3 is TGCGCCAGCAGCTTAAAGGGAGACAGGGGCGATGAAGCTTTCTTT.

The rearrangement joins TRBV19 to TRBJ1-5; 9 bases line up with TRBD1. The CDR3 covers 17 residues. Germline CDR1 is LNHDA and CDR2 is SQIVND (reference sequence). The V and J ends lost 5 bases and 3 bases, in that order; junction bases with no gene match: 11. The CDR3 sequence: CASSPGPGQGYNQPQHF. The CDR3, as DNA: TGTGCCAGTAGTCCGGGTCCCGGACAGGGGTACAATCAGCCCCAGCATTTT.

This chain joins TRBV5-1 and TRBJ2-7; the D is unclear. Germline CDR1 SGHRS, CDR2 YFSETQ. This CDR3 is built from 13 residues. V lost 0 bases and J 2 bases, leaving 6 bases between the germline ends. The CDR3 bases are TGCGCCAGCAGCTTGGGCAGTGCCTACGAGCAGTACTTC. It is translated as CASSLGSAYEQYF.

This chain uses TRBV19 with TRBJ2-6; no clear D gene. CDR3 length equals 13 residues. With 4 bases removed from V and 9 bases from J, the gap between germline ends came to 10 bases. In germline, CDR1 is LNHDA, CDR2 SQIVND (reference sequence). The DNA of the CDR3 is TGTGCCAGTAGTACCACGTCCGGCAACGTCCTGACTTTC. Translated: CASSTTSGNVLTF.

This clone was picked up a small number of times. The chain couples TRBV5-5 to TRBJ2-7; no firm D call. Looked up from germline, CDR1 is SGHKS and CDR2 is YYEKEE (reference sequence). This CDR3 comprises 14 residues. The V gene lost 4 bases and the J gene lost 0 bases, with 11 bases spanning the gap. The CDR3 DNA reads TGTGCCAGCAGCCCCGAGGCAGCCTCCTACGAGCAGTACTTC. Translating gives CASSPEAASYEQYF.

The chain carries TRBV30 and TRBJ1-5; 7 nucleotides match TRBD1. CDR1 and CDR2 from the germline V gene are GTSNPN and SVGIG (reference sequence). The ends lost 3 bases at V and 3 bases at J; junction bases unmatched: 5. The CDR3 has 14 residues. The CDR3 sequence: CAWRPGQFNQPQHF. As DNA, the CDR3 is TGTGCCTGGAGGCCGGGACAGTTCAATCAGCCCCAGCATTTT.

The V and J genes are TRBV25-1 and TRBJ2-7; TRBD1 aligns across 8 bases. Losses at the gene ends were 0 bases for V and 5 bases for J; bases not matched to a gene: 3. This CDR3 comprises 14 residues. Germline V CDR1 and CDR2: MGHDK, SYGVNS. This CDR3 is CASSEYPDRDEQYF. The CDR3 DNA follows: TGTGCCAGCAGTGAATATCCGGACAGGGACGAGCAGTACTTC.

This clone was detected only once. V is TRBV7-9 and J is TRBJ1-3, with a weak D call TRBD1 (5 bases). Per germline, CDR1 SEHNR and CDR2 FQNEAQ (reference sequence). V lost 1 base and J 10 bases, leaving 20 bases between the germline ends. CDR3 length equals 16 residues. The CDR3 is CASSLDRQSVTGTIYF. Written as DNA, the CDR3 is TGTGCCAGCAGCTTAGATCGACAGTCGGTTACGGGTACCATATATTTT.

J is TRBJ1-1 and V is TRBV2; TRBD1 matches at 8 bases. Trimming removed 5 bases from V and 1 base from J; junction bases left unmatched: 6. The CDR3 sequence is 15 residues long. Germline V gene data show CDR1 as SNHLY and CDR2 as FYNNEI. The CDR3 sequence: CASSPGGVGNTEAFF. CDR3 nucleotides: TGTGCCAGCAGTCCAGGGGGCGTGGGGAACACTGAAGCTTTCTTT.

The chain carries TRBV24-1 and TRBJ1-2; a weak D match, TRBD1 (6 bases). The CDR3 has 13 amino acids. V was shortened by 6 bases and J by 3 bases, with 10 bases between the two germline ends. Germline CDR1 reads KGHDR; CDR2 reads SFDVKD. In DNA form, the CDR3 reads TGTGCCACCAGTCGAGGGGGGGACTATGGCTACACCTTC. This codes for CATSRGGDYGYTF.

The chain uses TRBV6-6 and TRBJ1-4, with D possibly TRBD1 on 5 matching bases. The CDR3 contains 15 residues. Per the germline V gene, CDR1 is MNHNY and CDR2 is SVGAGI (reference sequence). V was shortened by 2 bases and J by 7 bases, with 14 bases between the two germline ends. The CDR3 loop reads CASSYLRGVGEKLFF. CDR3 bases: TGTGCCAGCAGTTACCTACGGGGGGTCGGTGAAAAACTGTTTTTT.